Each of the 3 T cell receptor beta chains below was sequenced from the same sample in a study of T cell repertoires in ileal Crohn's disease (dated by TCRdb to between 2018 and 2020). Library generation was performed with the immunoSEQ multiplex PCR assay. This immuneACCESS table, as held by TCRdb, lists in-frame sequences with V and J called but not all clones. Of the missing ones, under half trace to an unresolved V gene in checked studies; the others have no known cause. This sample gives approximately 30,000 clones in total; around 80% of them show up just once. Of the sample, 15% to 20% falls within the top ten clones. The material sequenced was ileal tissue. Source of these receptors: an adult with Crohn's disease.

This chain connects TRBV7-9 to TRBJ2-1; D uncertain. The CDR3 spans 15 residues. The germline V and J ends were trimmed by 3 bases and 4 bases, with 13 bases remaining between them. Germline V gene sequence: CDR1 SEHNR, CDR2 FQNEAQ (reference sequence). CDR3 sequence (DNA): TGTGCCAGCAGCTTGGCACTGAGGCAATACAATGAGCAGTTCTTC. Residues: CASSLALRQYNEQFF.

The chain couples TRBV19 to TRBJ1-5; no clear D gene. Germline CDR1 is LNHDA and CDR2 is SQIVND (reference sequence). This CDR3 is 15 amino acids long. The V end lost 6 bases, the J end lost 2 bases, and 14 bases lay between the germline ends. CDR3 DNA: TGTGCCAGTAGGGGTTTCTTGGGCGGCAATCAGCCCCAGCATTTT. It codes for CASRGFLGGNQPQHF.

The gene calls are TRBV6-8 and TRBJ2-7, with 11 bases identical to TRBD2. Trimming removed 6 bases from V and 5 bases from J; junction bases left unmatched: 6. CDR1 and CDR2 (germline): MNHGY, SAAAGT. The CDR3 runs to 14 residues. CDR3: CASSPRLAGNEQYF. In nucleotides, the CDR3 is TGTGCCAGCAGCCCCAGACTAGCGGGAAACGAGCAGTACTTC.